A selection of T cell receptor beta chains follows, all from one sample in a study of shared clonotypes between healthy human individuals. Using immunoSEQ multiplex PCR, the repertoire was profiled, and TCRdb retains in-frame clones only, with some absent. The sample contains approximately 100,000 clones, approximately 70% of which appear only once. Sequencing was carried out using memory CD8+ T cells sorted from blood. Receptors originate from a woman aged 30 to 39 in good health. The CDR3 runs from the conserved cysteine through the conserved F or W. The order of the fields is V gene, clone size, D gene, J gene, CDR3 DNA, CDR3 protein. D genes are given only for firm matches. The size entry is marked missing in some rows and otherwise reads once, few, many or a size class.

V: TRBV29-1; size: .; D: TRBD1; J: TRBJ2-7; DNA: TGCAGCGTTGAGGGGGACAGGTCCTACGAGCAGTACTTC; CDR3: CSVEGDRSYEQYF
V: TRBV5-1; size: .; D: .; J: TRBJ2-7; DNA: TGCGCCAGCAGCGACCCCCGAGGACTTTTATACGAGCAGTACTTC; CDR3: CASSDPRGLLYEQYF
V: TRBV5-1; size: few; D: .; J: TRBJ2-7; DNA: TGCGCCAGCAGCCCACCCTCCTACGAGCAGTACTTC; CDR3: CASSPPSYEQYF
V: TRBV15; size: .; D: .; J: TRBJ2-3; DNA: TGTGCCACCAGCAGAGGAAAAGATTTGGGGTTCACAGATACGCAGTATTTT; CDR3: CATSRGKDLGFTDTQYF
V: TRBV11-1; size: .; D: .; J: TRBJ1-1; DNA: TGTGCCAGCAGCTTAGCTGAAAACACTGAAGCTTTCTTT; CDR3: CASSLAENTEAFF
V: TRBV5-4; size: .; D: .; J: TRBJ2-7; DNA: TGTGCCAGCAGCACGGTCTACGAGCAGTACTTC; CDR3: CASSTVYEQYF
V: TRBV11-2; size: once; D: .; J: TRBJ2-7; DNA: TGTGCCAGCAGCTTACCCGAGTACGAGCAGTACTTC; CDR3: CASSLPEYEQYF
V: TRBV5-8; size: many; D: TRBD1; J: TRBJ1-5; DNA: TGTGCCAGCAGCGCGGGACAGATCTATAGCAATCAGCCCCAGCATTTT; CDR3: CASSAGQIYSNQPQHF
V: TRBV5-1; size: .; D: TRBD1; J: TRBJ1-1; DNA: TGCGCCAGCAGCACCCTACCGAGGGGGCCGAACACTGAAGCTTTCTTT; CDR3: CASSTLPRGPNTEAFF
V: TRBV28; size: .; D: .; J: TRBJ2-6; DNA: TGTGCCAGCAGTCTACGGGACTTTGGTGGGGCCAACGTCCTGACTTTC; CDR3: CASSLRDFGGANVLTF
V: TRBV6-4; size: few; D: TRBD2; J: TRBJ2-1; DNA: TGTGCCAGCAGTGGTGCTAGCGGGAGGTACAATGAGCAGTTCTTC; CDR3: CASSGASGRYNEQFF
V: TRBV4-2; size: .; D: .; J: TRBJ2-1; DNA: TGTGCCAGCAGCCCGACCCTGCTAGAGTACAATGAGCAGTTCTTC; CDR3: CASSPTLLEYNEQFF
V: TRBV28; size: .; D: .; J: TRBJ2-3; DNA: TGTGCCAGCAGTTCCACTGGGTCCCTCACAGATACGCAGTATTTT; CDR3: CASSSTGSLTDTQYF
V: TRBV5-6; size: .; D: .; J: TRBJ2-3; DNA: TGTGCCAGCAGCTTGGGCTCTGGGGATACGCAGTATTTT; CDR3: CASSLGSGDTQYF
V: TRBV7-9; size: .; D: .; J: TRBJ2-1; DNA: TGTGCCAGCAGCAGGGTTCCCAATGAGCAGTTCTTC; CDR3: CASSRVPNEQFF
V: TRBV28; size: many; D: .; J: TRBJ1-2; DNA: TGTGCCAGCAGTGGAAACAAGGGTCATGGCTACACCTTC; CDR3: CASSGNKGHGYTF
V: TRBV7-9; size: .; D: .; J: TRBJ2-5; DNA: TGTGCCAGCAGCCCCGGAGAGACTTCAAACTTC; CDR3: CASSPGETSNF
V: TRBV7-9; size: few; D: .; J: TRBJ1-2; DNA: TGTGCCAGCAGCCCCTTGGCGGAGAGCGGCTACACCTTC; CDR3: CASSPLAESGYTF
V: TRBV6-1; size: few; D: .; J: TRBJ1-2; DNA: TGTGCCAGCAGTGAAGCTGAGGTATATGCGGAGGGCTACACCTTC; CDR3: CASSEAEVYAEGYTF
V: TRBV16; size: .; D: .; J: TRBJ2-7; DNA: TGTGCCAGCAGCCAAGGGTACGAGCAGTACTTC; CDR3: CASSQGYEQYF
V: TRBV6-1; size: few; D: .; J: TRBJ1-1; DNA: TGTGCCAGCAGTGGGACAGAGACGAACACTGAAGCTTTCTTT; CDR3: CASSGTETNTEAFF
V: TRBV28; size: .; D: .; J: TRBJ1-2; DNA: TGTGCCAGCAGCTACTTCTATGGCTACACCTTC; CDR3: CASSYFYGYTF
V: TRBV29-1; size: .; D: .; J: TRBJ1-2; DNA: TGCAGCGCGACCTCCCAGACAGTGAATGGCTACACCTTC; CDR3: CSATSQTVNGYTF
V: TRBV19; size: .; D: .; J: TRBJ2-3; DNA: TGTGCCAGTAGTAATCTAGGGGATACGCAGTATTTT; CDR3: CASSNLGDTQYF
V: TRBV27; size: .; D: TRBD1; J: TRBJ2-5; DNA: TGTGCCAGCAGTCCAGGGGGCGCGGGAGAGACCCAGTACTTC; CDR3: CASSPGGAGETQYF
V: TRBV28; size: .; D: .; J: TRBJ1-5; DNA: TGTGCCAGCAGTCCCGGACCCACGAGGGATCAGCCCCAGCATTTT; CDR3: CASSPGPTRDQPQHF
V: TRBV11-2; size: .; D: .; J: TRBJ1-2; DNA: TGTGCCAGCAGCCAGGCAGACTATGGCTACACCTTC; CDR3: CASSQADYGYTF
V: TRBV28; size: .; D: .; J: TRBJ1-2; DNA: TGTGCCAGCAGTACCTACAGGGAGGAGGCTAACTATGGCTACACCTTC; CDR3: CASSTYREEANYGYTF
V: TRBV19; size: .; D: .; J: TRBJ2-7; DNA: TGTGCCAGTAGTATAGCCCTCGGCGCCGAGCAGTACTTC; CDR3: CASSIALGAEQYF
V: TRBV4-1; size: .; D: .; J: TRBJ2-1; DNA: TGCGCCAGCAGCCAAGACGGTACGGACATACCCTACAATGAGCAGTTCTTC; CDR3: CASSQDGTDIPYNEQFF
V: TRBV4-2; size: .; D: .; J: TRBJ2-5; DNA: TGTGCCAGCAGCCCGGACCCCCAAGAGACCCAGTACTTC; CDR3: CASSPDPQETQYF
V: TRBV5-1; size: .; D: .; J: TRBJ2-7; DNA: TGCGCCAGCAGCTCCCAGGGAAATTATAACGAGCAGTACTTC; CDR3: CASSSQGNYNEQYF
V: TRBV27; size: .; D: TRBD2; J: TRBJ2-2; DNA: TGTGCCAGCAGTCCCGGGGTAGCGGGACATACCGGGGAGCTGTTTTTT; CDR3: CASSPGVAGHTGELFF
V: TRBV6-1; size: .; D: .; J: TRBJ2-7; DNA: TGTGCCAGCAGTGATTCAGTGGACGAGCAGTACTTC; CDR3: CASSDSVDEQYF
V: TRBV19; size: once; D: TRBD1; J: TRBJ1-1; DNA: TGTGCCAGTACCCCAGACAGGGACACTGAAGCTTTCTTT; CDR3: CASTPDRDTEAFF
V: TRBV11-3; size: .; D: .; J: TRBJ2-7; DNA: TGTGCCAGCAGTCGGGACGACTACGAGCAGTACTTC; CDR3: CASSRDDYEQYF
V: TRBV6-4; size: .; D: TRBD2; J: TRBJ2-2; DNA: TGTGCCAGCAGTGACTCTAGCGGGAGCGGGGAGCTGTTTTTT; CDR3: CASSDSSGSGELFF
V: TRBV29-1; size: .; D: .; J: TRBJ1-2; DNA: TGCAGCGTTGATGGACAGCCCTATGGCTACACCTTC; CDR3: CSVDGQPYGYTF
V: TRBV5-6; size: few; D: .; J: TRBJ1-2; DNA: TGTGCCAGCAGCTTGGGGGGGAATGGCTACACCTTC; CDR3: CASSLGGNGYTF
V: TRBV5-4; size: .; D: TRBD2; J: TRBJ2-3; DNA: TGTGCCAGCAGCTCCCCGGCGGGAGCGGATACGCAGTATTTT; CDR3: CASSSPAGADTQYF
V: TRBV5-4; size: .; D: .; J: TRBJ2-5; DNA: TGTGCCAGCAGCTTCTTCGGGGGAGTGGAGACCCAGTACTTC; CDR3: CASSFFGGVETQYF
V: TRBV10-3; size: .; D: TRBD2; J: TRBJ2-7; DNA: TGTGCCACCTCACAGGGACCCGGACTAGCGGGAGTCTACGAGCAGTACTTC; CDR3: CATSQGPGLAGVYEQYF
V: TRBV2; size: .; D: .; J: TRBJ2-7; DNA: TGTGCCAGCAGTGAAGCTGTAGACTACGAGCAGTACTTC; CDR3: CASSEAVDYEQYF
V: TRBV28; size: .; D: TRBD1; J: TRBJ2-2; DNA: TGTGCCAGCAGTTTACCCCTTTACCGGACAGGGATCGACCTCGGGGAGCTGTTTTTT; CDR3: CASSLPLYRTGIDLGELFF
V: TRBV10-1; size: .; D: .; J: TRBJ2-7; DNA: TGCGCCAGCAGTGTGGGACATCCCTACGAGCAGTACTTC; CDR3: CASSVGHPYEQYF
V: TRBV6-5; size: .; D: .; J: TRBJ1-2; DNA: TGTGCCAGCAGCACAGGGCCGGCGTCGCGAGGCTACACCTTC; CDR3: CASSTGPASRGYTF
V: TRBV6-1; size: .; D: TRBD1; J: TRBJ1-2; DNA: TGTGCCAGCGCTGTATTAGGGGGCGATGGCTACACCTTC; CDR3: CASAVLGGDGYTF
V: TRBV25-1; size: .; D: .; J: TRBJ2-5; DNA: TGTGCCAGCAGTGACGCGTCCACGGGAGAGACCCAGTACTTC; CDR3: CASSDASTGETQYF
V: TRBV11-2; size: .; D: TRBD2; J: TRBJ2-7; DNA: TGTGCCAGCAGCTTACGAGCGGGAGCATTCAACGAGCAGTACTTC; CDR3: CASSLRAGAFNEQYF
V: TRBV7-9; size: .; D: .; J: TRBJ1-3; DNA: TGTGCCAGCAGCCCCCGGTGGTTAAACTCTGGAAACACCATATATTTT; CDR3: CASSPRWLNSGNTIYF
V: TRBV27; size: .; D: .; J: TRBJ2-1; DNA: TGTGCCAGCAGTTTTGCAGGGACCAATGAGCAGTTCTTC; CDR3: CASSFAGTNEQFF
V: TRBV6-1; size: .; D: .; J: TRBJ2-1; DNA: TGTGCCAGCACCCCCGAAACTAGCCCTTTGTATGAGCAGTTCTTC; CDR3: CASTPETSPLYEQFF
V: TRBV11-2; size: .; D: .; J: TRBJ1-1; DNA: TGTGCCAGCAGCTTAGGCGTTAGAACGGAAGCTTTCTTT; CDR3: CASSLGVRTEAFF
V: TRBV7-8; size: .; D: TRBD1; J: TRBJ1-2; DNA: TGTGCCAGCATCGCCGGGACAGGGGTATATGGCTACACCTTC; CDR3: CASIAGTGVYGYTF
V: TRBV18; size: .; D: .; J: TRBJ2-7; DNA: TGTGCCAGCTCCCCCATGGGTAACGGGGGCTACGAGCAGTACTTC; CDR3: CASSPMGNGGYEQYF
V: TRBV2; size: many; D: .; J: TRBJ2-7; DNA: TGTGCCAGCAGTCAGGGGTTTGCCTACGAGCAGTACTTC; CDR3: CASSQGFAYEQYF
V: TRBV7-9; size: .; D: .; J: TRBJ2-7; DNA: TGTGCCAGCAGCTCGGAGGGGGCCTACGAGCAGTACTTC; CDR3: CASSSEGAYEQYF